This passage covers 27 T cell receptor beta chains from one sample sequenced in a study of blood T cells in healthy people across ages. Then a second PCR, running about 6 to 12 cycles, was carried out with a sample-barcoded 5' primer and a J-beta primer mix. MiXCR, applied by TCRdb to the 5' RACE reads, yields one record per CDR3 protein. The table lists over 450,000 distinct CDR3 sequences, 24% of them singletons. The sample also formed part of further work on T cells of mothers and their children.

The specimen was blood. The receptors stem from a boy younger than 18 in good health.

The chain links TRBV20-1 to TRBJ2-7; D gene uncertain. The V gene lost 6 bases and the J gene lost 4 bases, with 22 bases spanning the gap. Germline V gives CDR1 DFQATT, CDR2 SNEGSKA (reference sequence). The CDR3 is 15 amino acids. The CDR3 here is CSAPYMDGGTYEQYF. The DNA of the CDR3 is TGCAGTGCGCCGTATATGGACGGCGGAACATACGAGCAGTACTTC.

This clonotype was detected a few times. The chain recombines TRBV2 with TRBJ2-1, with 9 bases fitting TRBD2. This CDR3 has 15 amino acids. The junction had 6 bases not matched to a gene; V was cut back by 9 bases and J by 0 bases. CDR1 and CDR2 from the germline V gene are SNHLY and FYNNEI. The CDR3 sequence is CASRVSGSSYNEQFF. The CDR3 coding sequence is TGTGCCAGTCGAGTTAGCGGGAGCTCCTACAATGAGCAGTTCTTC.

This chain uses TRBV15 with TRBJ2-1, with TRBD2 as a possible D gene (6 bases). Germline CDR1 and CDR2: LNHNV and YYDKDF (reference sequence). The V end was cut by 1 base, the J end by 4 bases, with 8 bases between. The length of the CDR3 is 14 residues. The CDR3 sequence is CATSRARGYNEQFF. The CDR3 DNA follows: TGTGCCACCAGCAGAGCCCGGGGGTACAATGAGCAGTTCTTC.

The rearrangement uses TRBV20-1 and TRBJ1-2; D is possibly TRBD1 (6 bases). Between the trimmed V and J ends, which lost 8 bases and 4 bases, there was a span of 20 bases. The germline CDR1 and CDR2 sequences are DFQATT and SNEGSKA (reference sequence). The length of the CDR3 is 14 residues. As DNA, the CDR3 is TGCAGTTTCGGGGGGGGCAGGGAAGGCTATGGCTACACCTTC. Translated: CSFGGGREGYGYTF.

This clonotype was counted between two and nine times. Without the conserved terminal phenylalanine or tryptophan, this CDR3 likely stems from a read error. The V call is TRBV7-8, the J call TRBJ2-7; D remains ambiguous. The germline CDR1 and CDR2 sequences are SGHVS and FQNEAQ. Deletions cut 0 bases from V and 0 bases from J, with 9 bases between. CDR3 size: 15 residues. The DNA of the CDR3 is TGTGCCAGCAGCTTAGCGGCCACCTACTCCTACGAGCAGTACCTC. Translated, it gives CASSLAATYSYEQYL.

The gene calls are TRBV12-3 or TRBV12-4 and TRBJ2-1; 9 bases align to TRBD2. The CDR3 has 18 amino acids. V lost 4 bases, J lost 5 bases, and 15 bases stayed unmatched. The CDR3 nucleotides are TGTGCCAGCAGTTGGGGACTAGCAGACCTTCGTTGGGACAATGAGCAGTTCTTC. Translated, it gives CASSWGLADLRWDNEQFF.

This clonotype was observed a few times. The chain joins TRBV7-9 to TRBJ1-5; 8 nucleotides align to TRBD1. CDR1 is SEHNR, CDR2 FQNEAQ, per germline (reference sequence). The CDR3 is made up of 14 amino acids. V lost 5 bases and J lost 5; bases outside the gene matches: 5. The CDR3 DNA reads TGTGCCAGCAGCCGAGGGACAGGTTATCAGCCCCAGCATTTT. Residues: CASSRGTGYQPQHF.

This clonotype was seen a handful of times. The rearrangement uses TRBV28 and TRBJ2-5; a weak D match, TRBD1 (5 bases). The J call is doubtful: the DNA matches TRBJ2-1 better. Germline CDR1 MDHEN, CDR2 SYDVKM. CDR3 length: 14 residues. The CDR3, as DNA: TGTGCCAGCAGTGGTAGGGGTTACTACAATGAGCAGTTCTTC. Encoded protein: CASSGRGYYNEQFF.

This sequence joins TRBV5-6 and TRBJ2-4, with 7 bases that match TRBD2. The CDR3 length is 13 residues. Germline CDR1 SGHDT, CDR2 YYEEEE. After removal of 4 bases from V and 9 bases from J, the junction contained 7 bases not matched to a gene. The CDR3 DNA reads TGTGCCAGCAGCCCTTCGACGGGAGGCATTCAGTACTTC. Its protein product is CASSPSTGGIQYF.

This clonotype was found a few times. V gene TRBV27 combines with J gene TRBJ1-6; D is undetermined. V was pared by 7 bases and J by 6 bases, with 13 bases between. The germline V gene has CDR1 MNHEY and CDR2 SMNVEV (reference sequence). The CDR3 loop spans 14 amino acids. The CDR3 DNA sequence: TGTGCCAGCACTAAAGGTCCCGGTAATTCACCCCTCCACTTT. It translates to CASTKGPGNSPLHF.

The CDR3 DNA reads TGTGCCAGCAGTTACCCTAGTTCCCTCGCGAACACCGGGGAGCTGTTTTTT. This codes for CASSYPSSLANTGELFF. The chain uses TRBV6-2 or TRBV6-3 and TRBJ2-2; D gene ambiguous. V lost 2 bases, J lost 0 bases, and 13 bases lay in between. CDR3 length: 17 residues. Germline V lookup: CDR1 MNHEY, CDR2 SVGEGT.

This clonotype was observed once. The chain uses TRBV10-2 and TRBJ2-7; 8 bases align to TRBD1. There are 15 residues in the CDR3. In germline, CDR1 is WSHSY, CDR2 SAAADI. The trim removed 2 bases at V and 4 bases at J, leaving 7 bases unmatched. CDR3 protein: CASSEPDRGKYEQYF. In DNA form, the CDR3 reads TGCGCCAGCAGTGAGCCTGACAGGGGAAAGTACGAGCAGTACTTC.

The chain has TRBV18 and TRBJ2-5; 12 nucleotides match TRBD1. The J call may be incorrect, as the DNA end agrees better with TRBJ2-7. Germline lookup yields CDR1 KGHSH and CDR2 LQKENI. The CDR3 runs to 15 residues. The CDR3 here is CASSPRDRGQGEQYF. CDR3 nucleotides: TGTGCCAGCTCACCACGGGACAGGGGGCAAGGCGAGCAGTACTTC.

This clonotype was seen a handful of times. The chain recombines TRBV9 with TRBJ1-2; D gene unclear. Trimming took off 2 bases at V and 4 bases at J, with 15 bases between the two ends. This CDR3 has 15 amino acids. Germline CDR1 SGDLS, CDR2 YYNGEE. CDR3: CASSVGPPGAYGYTF. In nucleotides, the CDR3 is TGTGCCAGCAGCGTCGGACCTCCGGGCGCCTATGGCTACACCTTC.

The chain is built from TRBV10-3 and TRBJ2-5; maybe TRBD2 (5 bases). Trimming removed 8 bases at V and 0 bases at J, with 10 bases between. Germline V lookup: CDR1 ENHRY, CDR2 SYGVKD. CDR3 length: 13 amino acids. The CDR3 DNA is TGTGCCATCTGGAGCGGAAACCAAGAGACCCAGTACTTC. This gives the protein CAIWSGNQETQYF.

This clonotype was counted a few times. V and J are TRBV7-2 and TRBJ1-6; TRBD1 matches at 10 bases. With 3 bases clipped from V and 7 bases from J, the junction kept 3 bases outside the gene matches. There are 15 residues in the CDR3. CDR1 is SGHTA and CDR2 is FQGNSA in the germline V gene. CDR3 nucleotide sequence: TGTGCCAGCAGCTTGCTGGGACAGGGGAATTCACCCCTCCACTTT. It encodes CASSLLGQGNSPLHF.

The sample holds a few counts of this clonotype. This chain connects TRBV18 to TRBJ2-7; D tentatively fits TRBD1 or TRBD2 (5 bases each). Trimming pared 6 bases from V and 3 bases from J, leaving 12 bases between. The CDR3 runs 13 residues. Germline values: CDR1 KGHSH, CDR2 LQKENI. CDR3 loop: CASSDRGNYEQYF. The CDR3 DNA is TGTGCCAGCTCCGACAGAGGGAACTACGAGCAGTACTTC.

This clonotype was observed a few times. The rearrangement links TRBV29-1 to TRBJ2-7; 10 bases map to TRBD1. The germline gives CDR1 SQVTM, CDR2 ANQGSEA. With 7 bases clipped from V and 6 bases from J, the junction kept 15 bases outside the gene matches. The CDR3 is made up of 15 amino acids. This CDR3 is CSGDRGQNYSVEQYF. The CDR3 nucleotides are TGCAGCGGCGACAGGGGGCAAAATTATTCCGTCGAGCAGTACTTC.

The V gene is TRBV20-1, the J gene TRBJ1-5; a weak D match, TRBD1 (6 bases). CDR1 and CDR2 (germline): DFQATT, SNEGSKA (reference sequence). Trimming removed 3 bases from V and 3 bases from J, with 9 bases in between. This CDR3 comprises 13 residues. The CDR3 loop is CSASEGVNQPQHF. The CDR3 bases are TGCAGTGCTAGCGAGGGGGTCAATCAGCCCCAGCATTTT.

This clonotype was counted between two and nine times. The CDR3 nucleotides read TGCAGCGTTGATAACAAGATAAACTATGGCTACACCTTC. As protein: CSVDNKINYGYTF. The chain has TRBV29-1 and TRBJ1-2; D ambiguous. This CDR3 has 13 amino acids. Germline CDR1 and CDR2: SQVTM and ANQGSEA. With 3 bases removed from V and 2 bases from J, the gap between germline ends came to 10 bases.

At least ten counts were recorded for this clonotype. The gene calls are TRBV6-2 or TRBV6-3 and TRBJ2-5; possibly TRBD1 or TRBD2 for D (5 bases each). The ends were cut back, 2 bases at V and 2 bases at J, with 9 bases in the middle. Germline V CDR1 and CDR2: MNHEY, SVGEGT. This CDR3 is 14 amino acids long. CDR3 sequence reads: CASSYQGRQETQYF. As DNA, the CDR3 is TGTGCCAGCAGTTACCAGGGACGGCAAGAGACCCAGTACTTC.

The chain recombines TRBV11-2 with TRBJ1-2, with D unresolved. V was shortened by 5 bases and J by 5 bases, with 15 bases between the two germline ends. Germline assignment: CDR1 SGHAT and CDR2 FQNNGV. This CDR3 region has 14 residues. In nucleotides, the CDR3 is TGTGCCAGCAGCCCTGCTATCGGCGGGTATGGCTACACCTTC. It specifies CASSPAIGGYGYTF.

The chain recombines TRBV10-3 with TRBJ2-7; D remains ambiguous. V lost 6 bases, J lost 1 base, and 13 bases lay in between. This CDR3 is 14 amino acids long. Looked up from germline, CDR1 is ENHRY and CDR2 is SYGVKD. CDR3 nucleotide sequence: TGTGCCATCAGGATGACCGATACTTCCTACGAGCAGTACTTC. Translating gives CAIRMTDTSYEQYF.

This clonotype was seen a handful of times. This chain uses TRBV12-5 with TRBJ2-1, with D perhaps matching TRBD2 (5 bases). Germline V gene data show CDR1 as LGHNT and CDR2 as FRNRAP. V dropped 2 bases and J dropped 2 bases, with 22 bases sitting between them. The CDR3 runs to 19 residues. CDR3 sequence reads: CASGLLGRTSQTPYNEQFF. The CDR3 nucleotides read TGTGCTAGTGGTTTGTTGGGCAGAACTAGTCAAACCCCCTACAATGAGCAGTTCTTC.

The chain has TRBV20-1 and TRBJ1-2, with unresolved D. CDR3 length: 18 residues. V was shortened by 5 bases and J by 0 bases, with 25 bases between the two germline ends. The germline V gene encodes CDR1 DFQATT and CDR2 SNEGSKA (reference sequence). The CDR3, as DNA: TGCAGTGCTCCAATTGGCTGGACGCCTGCGCTTGCTAACTATGGCTACACCTTC. Protein: CSAPIGWTPALANYGYTF.

On this clonotype itself: Its ends do not fully match the called genes, so a read error is possible. This chain links TRBV7-2 with TRBJ1-2; weak D call: TRBD1 (5 bases). The CDR3 has 13 amino acids. CDR1 is SGHTA and CDR2 is FQGNSA in the germline V gene. CDR3 region: CGLLGPSNYGYTF. CDR3 DNA sequence: TGCGGTCTTCTGGGGCCCTCGAATTATGGCTACACCTTC.

In this sample, this clonotype turned up a few times. V and J are TRBV7-2 and TRBJ2-3; the D is unclear. This CDR3 contains 15 residues. The germline V gene has CDR1 SGHTA and CDR2 FQGNSA. Trimming took off 5 bases at V and 2 bases at J, with 14 bases between the two ends. The CDR3 DNA follows: TGTGCCAGCAGCGCTGATTTAGGCTCCACAGATACGCAGTATTTT. This translates into CASSADLGSTDTQYF.